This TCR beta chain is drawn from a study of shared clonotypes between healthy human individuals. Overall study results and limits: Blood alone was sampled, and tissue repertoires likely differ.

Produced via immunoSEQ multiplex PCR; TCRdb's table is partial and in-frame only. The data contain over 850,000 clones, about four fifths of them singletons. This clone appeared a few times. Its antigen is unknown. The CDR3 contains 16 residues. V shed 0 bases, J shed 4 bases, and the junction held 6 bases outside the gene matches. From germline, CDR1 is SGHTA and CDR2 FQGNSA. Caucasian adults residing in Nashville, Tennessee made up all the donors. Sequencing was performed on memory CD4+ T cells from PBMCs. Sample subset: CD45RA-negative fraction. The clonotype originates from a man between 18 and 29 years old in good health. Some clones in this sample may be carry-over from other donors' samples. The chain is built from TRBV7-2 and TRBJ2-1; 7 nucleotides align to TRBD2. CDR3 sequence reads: CASSLAGAGLYNEQFF. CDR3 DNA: TGTGCCAGCAGCTTAGCTGGAGCGGGGCTATACAATGAGCAGTTCTTC.